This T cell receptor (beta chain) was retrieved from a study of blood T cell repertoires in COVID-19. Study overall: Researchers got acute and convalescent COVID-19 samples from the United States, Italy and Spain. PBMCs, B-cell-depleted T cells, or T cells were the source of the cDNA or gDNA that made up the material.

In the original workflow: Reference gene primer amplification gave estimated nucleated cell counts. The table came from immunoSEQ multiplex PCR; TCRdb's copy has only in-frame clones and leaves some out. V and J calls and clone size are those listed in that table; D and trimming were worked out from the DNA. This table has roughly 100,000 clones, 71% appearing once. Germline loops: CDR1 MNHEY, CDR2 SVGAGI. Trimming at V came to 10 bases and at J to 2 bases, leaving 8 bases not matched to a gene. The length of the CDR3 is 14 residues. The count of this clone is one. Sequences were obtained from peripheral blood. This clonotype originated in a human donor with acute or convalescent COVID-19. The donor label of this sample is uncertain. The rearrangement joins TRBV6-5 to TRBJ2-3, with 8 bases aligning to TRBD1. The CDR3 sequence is CAIDRGSHTDTQYF. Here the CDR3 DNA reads TGTGCCATCGACAGGGGCAGTCACACAGATACGCAGTATTTT.